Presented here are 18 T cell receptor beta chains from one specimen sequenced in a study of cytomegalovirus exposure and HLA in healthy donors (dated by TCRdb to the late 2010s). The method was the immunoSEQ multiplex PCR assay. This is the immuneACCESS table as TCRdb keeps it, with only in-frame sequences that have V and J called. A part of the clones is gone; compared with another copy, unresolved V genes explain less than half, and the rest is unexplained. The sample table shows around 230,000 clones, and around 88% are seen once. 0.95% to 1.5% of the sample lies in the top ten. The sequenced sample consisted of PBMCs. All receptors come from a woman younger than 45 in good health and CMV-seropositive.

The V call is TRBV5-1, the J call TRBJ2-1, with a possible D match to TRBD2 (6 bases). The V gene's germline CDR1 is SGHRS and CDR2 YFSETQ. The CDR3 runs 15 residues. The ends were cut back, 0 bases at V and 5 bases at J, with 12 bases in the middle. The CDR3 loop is CASSLGLASNNEQFF. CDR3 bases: TGCGCCAGCAGCTTGGGGCTAGCGTCAAACAATGAGCAGTTCTTC.

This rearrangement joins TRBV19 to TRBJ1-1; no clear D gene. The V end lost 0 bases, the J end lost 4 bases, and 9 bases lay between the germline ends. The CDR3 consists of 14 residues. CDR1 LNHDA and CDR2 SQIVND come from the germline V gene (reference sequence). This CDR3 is CASSIDGEGTEAFF. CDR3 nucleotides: TGTGCCAGTAGTATAGATGGGGAGGGCACTGAAGCTTTCTTT.

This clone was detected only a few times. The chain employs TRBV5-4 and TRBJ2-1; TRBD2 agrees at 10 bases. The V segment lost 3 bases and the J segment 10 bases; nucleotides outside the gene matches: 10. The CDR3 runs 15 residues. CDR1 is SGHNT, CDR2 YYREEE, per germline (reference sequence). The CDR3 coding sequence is TGTGCCAGCAGCTCGGGGACTAGCGCGCGCCAGGAGCAGTTCTTC. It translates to CASSSGTSARQEQFF.

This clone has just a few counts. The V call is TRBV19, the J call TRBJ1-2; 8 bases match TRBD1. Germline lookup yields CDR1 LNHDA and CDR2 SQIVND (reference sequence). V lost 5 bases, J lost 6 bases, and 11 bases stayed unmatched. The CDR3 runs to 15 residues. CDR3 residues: CASSFGQGHPNGYTF. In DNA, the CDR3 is TGTGCCAGTAGTTTCGGACAGGGCCACCCCAATGGCTACACCTTC.

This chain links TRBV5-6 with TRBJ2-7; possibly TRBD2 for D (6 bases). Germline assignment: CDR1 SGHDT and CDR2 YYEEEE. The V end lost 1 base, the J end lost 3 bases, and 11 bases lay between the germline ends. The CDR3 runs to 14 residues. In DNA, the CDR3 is TGTGCCAGCAGCTTGATTCTAGCGAACTACGAGCAGTACTTC. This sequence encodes CASSLILANYEQYF.

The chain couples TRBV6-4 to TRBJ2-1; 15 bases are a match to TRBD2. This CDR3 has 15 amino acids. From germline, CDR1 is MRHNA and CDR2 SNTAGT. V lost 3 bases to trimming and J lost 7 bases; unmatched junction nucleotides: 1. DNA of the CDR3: TGTGCCAGCAGTGAGGGACTAGCGGGAGGTAATGAGCAGTTCTTC. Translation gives CASSEGLAGGNEQFF.

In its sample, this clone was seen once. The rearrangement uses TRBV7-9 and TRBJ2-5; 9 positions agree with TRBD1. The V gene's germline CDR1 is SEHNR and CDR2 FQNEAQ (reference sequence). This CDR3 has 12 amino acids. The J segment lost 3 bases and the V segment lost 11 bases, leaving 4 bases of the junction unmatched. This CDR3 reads CARGDREETQYF. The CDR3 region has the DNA TGTGCCCGTGGGGACAGGGAAGAGACCCAGTACTTC.

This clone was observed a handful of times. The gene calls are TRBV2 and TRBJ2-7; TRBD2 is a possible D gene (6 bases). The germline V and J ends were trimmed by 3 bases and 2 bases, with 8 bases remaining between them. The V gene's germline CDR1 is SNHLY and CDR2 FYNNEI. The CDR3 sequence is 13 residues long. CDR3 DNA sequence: TGTGCCAGCAGTGAGGAGGGCCCCTACGAGCAGTACTTC. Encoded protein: CASSEEGPYEQYF.

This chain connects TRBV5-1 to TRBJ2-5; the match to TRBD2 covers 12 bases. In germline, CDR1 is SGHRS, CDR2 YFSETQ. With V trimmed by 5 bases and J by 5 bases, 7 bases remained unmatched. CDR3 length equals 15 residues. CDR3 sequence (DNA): TGCGCCAGCAGTCTTCGGACTAGCGGGACGGAGACCCAGTACTTC. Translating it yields CASSLRTSGTETQYF.

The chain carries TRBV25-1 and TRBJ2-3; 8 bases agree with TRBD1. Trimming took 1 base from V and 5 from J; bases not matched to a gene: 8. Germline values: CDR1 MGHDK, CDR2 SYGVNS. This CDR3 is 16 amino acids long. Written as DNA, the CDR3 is TGTGCCAGCAGTGAATCCAGGACAGGGTTTGGAGATACGCAGTATTTT. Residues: CASSESRTGFGDTQYF.

The CDR3 DNA reads as TGTGCCACCTCGACAGGGATGTGGGAGACCCAGTACTTC. Protein sequence: CATSTGMWETQYF. The chain has TRBV5-6 and TRBJ2-5; TRBD1 agrees at 7 bases. The CDR3 totals 13 residues. The trim removed 9 bases at V and 5 bases at J, leaving 10 bases unmatched. Germline V CDR1 and CDR2: SGHDT, YYEEEE.

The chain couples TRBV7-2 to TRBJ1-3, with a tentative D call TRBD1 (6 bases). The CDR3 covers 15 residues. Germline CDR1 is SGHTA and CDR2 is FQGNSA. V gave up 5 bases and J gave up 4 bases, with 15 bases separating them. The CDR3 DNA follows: TGTGCCAGCAGCCTCCAGGGGACGGGGGGAAACACCATATATTTT. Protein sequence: CASSLQGTGGNTIYF.

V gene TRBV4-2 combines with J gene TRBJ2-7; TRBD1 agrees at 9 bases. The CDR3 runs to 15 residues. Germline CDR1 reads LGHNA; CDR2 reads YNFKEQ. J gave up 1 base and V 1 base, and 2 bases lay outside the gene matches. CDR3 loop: CASSQGTGASYEQYF. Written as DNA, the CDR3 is TGTGCCAGCAGCCAAGGGACAGGGGCTTCCTACGAGCAGTACTTC.

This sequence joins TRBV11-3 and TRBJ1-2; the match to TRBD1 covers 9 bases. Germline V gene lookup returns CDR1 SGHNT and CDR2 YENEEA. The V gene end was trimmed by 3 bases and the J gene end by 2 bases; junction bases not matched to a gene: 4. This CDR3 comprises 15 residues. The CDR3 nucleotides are TGTGCCAGCAGCTTCTCCGGGACAGGGAACTATGGCTACACCTTC. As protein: CASSFSGTGNYGYTF. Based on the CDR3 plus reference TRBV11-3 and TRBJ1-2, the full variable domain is EAGVVQSPRYKIIEKKQPVAFWCNPISGHNTLYWYLQNLGQGPELLIRYENEEAVDDSQLPKDRFSAERLKGVDSTLKIQPAELGDSAVYLCASSFSGTGNYGYTFGSGTRLTVV.

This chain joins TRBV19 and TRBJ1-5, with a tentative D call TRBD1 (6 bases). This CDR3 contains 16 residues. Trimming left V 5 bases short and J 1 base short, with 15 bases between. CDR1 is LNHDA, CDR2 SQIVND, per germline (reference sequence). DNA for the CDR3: TGTGCCAGTAGTGTATCCGGGGGGCCGAGCAATCAGCCCCAGCATTTT. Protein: CASSVSGGPSNQPQHF.

CDR3 in DNA: TGCGCCAGCAGCCAATTCGCAGGGGAGACCCAGTACTTC. As protein: CASSQFAGETQYF. This chain connects TRBV4-1 to TRBJ2-5; possibly TRBD1 for D (5 bases). This CDR3 region has 13 residues. V was cut by 2 bases and J by 5 bases, with 9 bases left in between. CDR1 and CDR2 (germline): MGHRA, YSYEKL.

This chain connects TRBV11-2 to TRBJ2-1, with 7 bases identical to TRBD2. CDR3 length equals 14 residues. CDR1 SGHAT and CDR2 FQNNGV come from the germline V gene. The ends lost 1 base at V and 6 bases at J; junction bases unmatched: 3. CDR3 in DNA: TGTGCCAGCAGCTTAGCGGGAGGCAGCAATGAGCAGTTCTTC. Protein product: CASSLAGGSNEQFF.

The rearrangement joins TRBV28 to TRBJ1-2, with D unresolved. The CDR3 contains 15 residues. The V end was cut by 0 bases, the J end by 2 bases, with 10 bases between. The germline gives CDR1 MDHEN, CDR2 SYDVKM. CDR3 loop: CASSLWEETNYGYTF. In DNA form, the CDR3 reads TGTGCCAGCAGTTTATGGGAGGAAACCAACTATGGCTACACCTTC.